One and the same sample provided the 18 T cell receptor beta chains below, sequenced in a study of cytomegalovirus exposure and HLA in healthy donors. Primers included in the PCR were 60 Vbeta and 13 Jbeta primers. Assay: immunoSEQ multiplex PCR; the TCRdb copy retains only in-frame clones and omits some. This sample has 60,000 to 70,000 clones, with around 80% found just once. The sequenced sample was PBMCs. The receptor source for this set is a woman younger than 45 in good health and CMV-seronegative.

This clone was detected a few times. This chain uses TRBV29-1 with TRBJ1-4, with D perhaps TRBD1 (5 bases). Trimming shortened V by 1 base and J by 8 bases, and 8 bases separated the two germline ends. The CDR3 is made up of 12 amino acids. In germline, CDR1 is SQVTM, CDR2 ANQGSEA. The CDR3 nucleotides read TGCAGCGTTGAAGCAGGGATCGAAAAACTGTTTTTT. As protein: CSVEAGIEKLFF.

CDR3 sequence: CASSRDSPNEQFF. CDR3 DNA: TGCGCCAGCAGCCGGGACTCCCCCAATGAGCAGTTCTTC. The J gene is TRBJ2-1, the V gene TRBV5-1; D is possibly TRBD2 (6 bases). The length of the CDR3 is 13 residues. Trimming pared 4 bases from V and 6 bases from J, leaving 11 bases between. CDR1 is SGHRS, CDR2 YFSETQ, per germline.

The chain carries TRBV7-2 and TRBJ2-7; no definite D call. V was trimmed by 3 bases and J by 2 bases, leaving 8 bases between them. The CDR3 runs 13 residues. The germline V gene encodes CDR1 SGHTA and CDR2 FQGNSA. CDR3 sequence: CASSFQRTYEQYF. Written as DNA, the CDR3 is TGTGCCAGCAGCTTTCAGCGTACCTACGAGCAGTACTTC.

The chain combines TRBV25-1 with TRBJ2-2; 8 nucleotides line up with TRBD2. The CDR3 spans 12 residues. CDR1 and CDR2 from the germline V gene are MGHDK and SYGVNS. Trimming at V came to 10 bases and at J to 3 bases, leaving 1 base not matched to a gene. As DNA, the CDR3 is TGTGCCACAGCGGGAGACACCGGGGAGCTGTTTTTT. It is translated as CATAGDTGELFF.

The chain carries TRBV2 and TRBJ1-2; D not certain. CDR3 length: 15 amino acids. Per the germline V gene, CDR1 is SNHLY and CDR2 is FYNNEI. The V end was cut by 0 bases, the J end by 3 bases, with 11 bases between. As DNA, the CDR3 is TGTGCCAGCAGTGAAGCCAGAGCGGGGTACTATGGCTACACCTTC. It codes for CASSEARAGYYGYTF.

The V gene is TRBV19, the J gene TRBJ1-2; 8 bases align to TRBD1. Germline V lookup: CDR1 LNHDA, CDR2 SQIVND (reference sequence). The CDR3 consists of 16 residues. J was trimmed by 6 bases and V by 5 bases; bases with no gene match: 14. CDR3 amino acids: CASSPRTGTPLHGYTF. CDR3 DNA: TGTGCCAGTAGTCCGAGGACAGGGACCCCTCTTCATGGCTACACCTTC.

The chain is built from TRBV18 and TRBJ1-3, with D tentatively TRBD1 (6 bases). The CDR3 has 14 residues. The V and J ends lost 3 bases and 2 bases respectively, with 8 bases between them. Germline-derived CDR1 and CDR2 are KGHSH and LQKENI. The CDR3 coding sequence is TGTGCCAGCTCACCCTGGGGGCCTGGAAACACCATATATTTT. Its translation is CASSPWGPGNTIYF.

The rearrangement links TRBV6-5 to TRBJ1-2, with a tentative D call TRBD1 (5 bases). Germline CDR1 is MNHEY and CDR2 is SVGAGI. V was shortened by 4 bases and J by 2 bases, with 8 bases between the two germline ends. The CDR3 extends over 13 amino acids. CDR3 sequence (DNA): TGTGCCAGCAGTTCGAGACAGAACTATGGCTACACCTTC. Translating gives CASSSRQNYGYTF.

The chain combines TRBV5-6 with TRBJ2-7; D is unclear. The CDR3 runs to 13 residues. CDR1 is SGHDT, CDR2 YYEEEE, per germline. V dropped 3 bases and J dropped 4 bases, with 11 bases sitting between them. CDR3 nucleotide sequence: TGTGCCAGCAGCTCCGGCGACATGTACGAGCAGTACTTC. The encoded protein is CASSSGDMYEQYF.

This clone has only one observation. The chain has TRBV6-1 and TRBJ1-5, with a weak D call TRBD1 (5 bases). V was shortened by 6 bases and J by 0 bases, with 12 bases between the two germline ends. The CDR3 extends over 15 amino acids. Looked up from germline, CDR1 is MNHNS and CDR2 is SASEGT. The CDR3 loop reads CASRQTVTSNQPQHF. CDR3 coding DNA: TGTGCCAGCAGACAGACAGTAACTAGCAATCAGCCCCAGCATTTT.

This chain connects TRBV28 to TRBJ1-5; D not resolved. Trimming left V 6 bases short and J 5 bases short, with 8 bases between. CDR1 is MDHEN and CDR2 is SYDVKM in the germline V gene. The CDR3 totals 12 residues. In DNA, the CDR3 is TGTGCCAGCAGCCCCCCCTATCAGCCCCAGCATTTT. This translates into CASSPPYQPQHF.

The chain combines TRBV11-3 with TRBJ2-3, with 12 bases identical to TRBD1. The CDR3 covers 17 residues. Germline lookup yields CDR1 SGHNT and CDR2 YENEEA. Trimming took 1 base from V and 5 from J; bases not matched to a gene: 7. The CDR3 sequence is CASSLVLRDRGQDTQYF. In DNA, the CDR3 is TGTGCCAGCAGCTTAGTTCTCCGGGACAGGGGGCAAGATACGCAGTATTTT. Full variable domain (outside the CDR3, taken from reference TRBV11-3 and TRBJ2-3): EAGVVQSPRYKIIEKKQPVAFWCNPISGHNTLYWYLQNLGQGPELLIRYENEEAVDDSQLPKDRFSAERLKGVDSTLKIQPAELGDSAVYLCASSLVLRDRGQDTQYFGPGTRLTVL.

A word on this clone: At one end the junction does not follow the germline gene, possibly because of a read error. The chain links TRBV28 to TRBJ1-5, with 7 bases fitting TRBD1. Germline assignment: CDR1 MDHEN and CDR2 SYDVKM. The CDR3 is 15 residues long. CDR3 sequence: CASTFMGTVDQSQHF. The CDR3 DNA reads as TGTGCCAGCACCTTCATGGGGACAGTCGATCAGTCCCAGCATTTT.

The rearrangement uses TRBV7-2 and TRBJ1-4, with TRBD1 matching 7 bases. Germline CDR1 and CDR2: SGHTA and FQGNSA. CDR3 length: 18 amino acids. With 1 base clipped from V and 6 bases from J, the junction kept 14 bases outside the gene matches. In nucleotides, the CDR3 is TGTGCCAGCAGCTTAGGGTCCGCAGGGGGAGTTTCTTATGAAAAACTGTTTTTT. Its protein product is CASSLGSAGGVSYEKLFF. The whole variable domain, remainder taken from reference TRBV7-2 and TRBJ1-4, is GAGVSQSPSNKVTEKGKDVELRCDPISGHTALYWYRQSLGQGLEFLIYFQGNSAPDKSGLPSDRFSAERTGGSVSTLTIQRTQQEDSAVYLCASSLGSAGGVSYEKLFFGSGTQLSVL.

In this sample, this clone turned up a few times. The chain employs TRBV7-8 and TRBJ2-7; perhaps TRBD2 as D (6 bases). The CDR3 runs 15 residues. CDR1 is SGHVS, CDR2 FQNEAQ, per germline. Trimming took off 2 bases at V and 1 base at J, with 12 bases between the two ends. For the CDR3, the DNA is TGTGCCAGCAGCTTACCGGGGGAGATATCCTACGAGCAGTACTTC. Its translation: CASSLPGEISYEQYF.

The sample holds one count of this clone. The CDR3 DNA sequence: TGTGCCAGCAGTGAATACGGGAACACCGGGGAGCTGTTTTTT. Protein sequence: CASSEYGNTGELFF. The chain carries TRBV25-1 and TRBJ2-2; D unclear. Between the trimmed V and J ends, which lost 0 bases and 1 base, there was a span of 3 bases. There are 14 residues in the CDR3. From germline, CDR1 is MGHDK and CDR2 SYGVNS.

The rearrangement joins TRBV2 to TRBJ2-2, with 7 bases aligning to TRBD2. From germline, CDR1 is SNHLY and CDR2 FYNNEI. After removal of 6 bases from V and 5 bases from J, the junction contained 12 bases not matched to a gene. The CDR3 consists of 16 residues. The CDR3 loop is CASSALAGVGTGELFF. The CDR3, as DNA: TGTGCCAGCAGCGCTCTTGCGGGGGTCGGAACCGGGGAGCTGTTTTTT.

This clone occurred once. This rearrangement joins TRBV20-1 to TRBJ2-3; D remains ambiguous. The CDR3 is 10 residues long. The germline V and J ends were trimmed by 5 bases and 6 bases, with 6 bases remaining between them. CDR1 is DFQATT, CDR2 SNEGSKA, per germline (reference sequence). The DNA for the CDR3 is TGCAGTGCTTTCGGGGATACGCAGTATTTT. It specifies CSAFGDTQYF.